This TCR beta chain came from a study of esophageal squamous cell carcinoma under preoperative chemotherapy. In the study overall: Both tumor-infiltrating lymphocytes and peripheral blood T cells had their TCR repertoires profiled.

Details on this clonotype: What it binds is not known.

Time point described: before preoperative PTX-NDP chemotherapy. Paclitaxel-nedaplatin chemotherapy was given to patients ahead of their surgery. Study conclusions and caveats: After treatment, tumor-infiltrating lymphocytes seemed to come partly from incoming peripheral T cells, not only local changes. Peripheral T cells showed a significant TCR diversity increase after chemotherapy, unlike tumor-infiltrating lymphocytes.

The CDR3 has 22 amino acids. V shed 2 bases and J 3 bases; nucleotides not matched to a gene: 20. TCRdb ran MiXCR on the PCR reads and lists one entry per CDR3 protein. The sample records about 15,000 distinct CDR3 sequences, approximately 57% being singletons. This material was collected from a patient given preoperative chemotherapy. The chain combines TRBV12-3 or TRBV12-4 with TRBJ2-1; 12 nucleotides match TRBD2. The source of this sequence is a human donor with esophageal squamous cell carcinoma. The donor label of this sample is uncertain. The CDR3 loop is CASSLSPPTLAGGLLYYNEQFF. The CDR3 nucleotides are TGTGCCAGCAGTTTATCCCCCCCCACGCTAGCGGGGGGGCTCCTTTACTACAATGAGCAGTTCTTC.